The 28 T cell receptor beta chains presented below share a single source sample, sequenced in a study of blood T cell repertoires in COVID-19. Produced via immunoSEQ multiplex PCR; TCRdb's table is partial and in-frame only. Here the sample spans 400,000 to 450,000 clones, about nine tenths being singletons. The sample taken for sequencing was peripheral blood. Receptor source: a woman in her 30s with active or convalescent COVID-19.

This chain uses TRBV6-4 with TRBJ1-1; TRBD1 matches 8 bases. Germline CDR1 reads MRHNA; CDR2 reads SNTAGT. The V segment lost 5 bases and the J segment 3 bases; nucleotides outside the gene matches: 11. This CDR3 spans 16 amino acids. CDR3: CASSKGGDRGYTEAFF. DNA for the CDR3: TGTGCCAGCAGTAAAGGGGGCGACAGGGGATACACTGAAGCTTTCTTT.

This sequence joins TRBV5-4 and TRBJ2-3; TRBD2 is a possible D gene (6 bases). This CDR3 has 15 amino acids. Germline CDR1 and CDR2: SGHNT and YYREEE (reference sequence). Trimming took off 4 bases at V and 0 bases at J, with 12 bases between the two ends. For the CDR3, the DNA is TGTGCCAGCAGCGCAGGGCGGGGCAGCACAGATACGCAGTATTTT. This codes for CASSAGRGSTDTQYF.

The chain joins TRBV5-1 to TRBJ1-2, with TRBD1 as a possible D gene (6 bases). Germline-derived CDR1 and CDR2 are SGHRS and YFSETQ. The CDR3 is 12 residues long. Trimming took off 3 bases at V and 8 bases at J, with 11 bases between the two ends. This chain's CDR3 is CASSSDSQGYTF. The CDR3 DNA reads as TGCGCCAGCAGCTCGGACAGTCAGGGCTACACCTTC.

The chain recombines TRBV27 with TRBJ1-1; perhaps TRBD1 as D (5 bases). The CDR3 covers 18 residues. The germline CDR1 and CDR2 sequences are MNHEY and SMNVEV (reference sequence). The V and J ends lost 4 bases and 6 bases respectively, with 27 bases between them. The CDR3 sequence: CASSSLLRQGEETAEAFF. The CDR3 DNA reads TGTGCCAGCAGTTCCCTCCTACGACAAGGGGAGGAAACGGCTGAAGCTTTCTTT.

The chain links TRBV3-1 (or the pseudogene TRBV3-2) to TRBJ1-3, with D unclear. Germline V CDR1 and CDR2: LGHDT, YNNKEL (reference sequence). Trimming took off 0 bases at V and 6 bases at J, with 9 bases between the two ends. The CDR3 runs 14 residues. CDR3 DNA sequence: TGTGCCAGCAGCCAAGACACTACTCAAAACACCATATATTTT. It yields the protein CASSQDTTQNTIYF.

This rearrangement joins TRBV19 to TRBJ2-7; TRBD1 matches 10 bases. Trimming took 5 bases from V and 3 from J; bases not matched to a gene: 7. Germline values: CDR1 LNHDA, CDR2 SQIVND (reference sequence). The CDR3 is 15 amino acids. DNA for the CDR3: TGTGCCAGTAGTGCCCAGGGACAGGGGAACTACGAGCAGTACTTC. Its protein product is CASSAQGQGNYEQYF.

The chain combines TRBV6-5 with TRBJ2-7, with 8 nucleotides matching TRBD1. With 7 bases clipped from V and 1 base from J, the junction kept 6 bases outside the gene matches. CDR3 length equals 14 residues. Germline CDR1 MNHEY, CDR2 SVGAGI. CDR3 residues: CASIPDRASYEQYF. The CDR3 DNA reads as TGTGCCAGCATCCCGGACAGGGCTTCCTACGAGCAGTACTTC.

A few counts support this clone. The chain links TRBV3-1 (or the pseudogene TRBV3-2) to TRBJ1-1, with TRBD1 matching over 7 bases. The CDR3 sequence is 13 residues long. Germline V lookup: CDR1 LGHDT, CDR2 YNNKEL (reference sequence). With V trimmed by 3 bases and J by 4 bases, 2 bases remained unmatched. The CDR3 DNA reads TGTGCCAGCAGCCAGGCAGGGGGCACTGAAGCTTTCTTT. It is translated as CASSQAGGTEAFF.

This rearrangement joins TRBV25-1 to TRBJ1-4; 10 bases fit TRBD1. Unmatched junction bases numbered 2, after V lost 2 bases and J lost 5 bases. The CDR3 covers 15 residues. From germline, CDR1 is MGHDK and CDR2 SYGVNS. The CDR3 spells CASSERDRGNEKLFF. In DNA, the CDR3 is TGTGCCAGCAGTGAAAGGGACAGGGGAAATGAAAAACTGTTTTTT.

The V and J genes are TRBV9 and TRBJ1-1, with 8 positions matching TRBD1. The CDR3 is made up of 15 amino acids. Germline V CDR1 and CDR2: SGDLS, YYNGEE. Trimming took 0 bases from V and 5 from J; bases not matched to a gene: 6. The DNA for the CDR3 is TGTGCCAGCAGCGTAGACGCGCAGGGGGCAACTGAAGCTTTCTTT. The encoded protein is CASSVDAQGATEAFF.

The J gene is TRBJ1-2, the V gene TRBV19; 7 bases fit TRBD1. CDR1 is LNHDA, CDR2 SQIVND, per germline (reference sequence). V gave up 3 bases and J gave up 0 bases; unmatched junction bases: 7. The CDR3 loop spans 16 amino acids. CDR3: CASSIDGQASNYGYTF. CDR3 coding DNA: TGTGCCAGTAGTATTGACGGACAGGCCTCTAACTATGGCTACACCTTC.

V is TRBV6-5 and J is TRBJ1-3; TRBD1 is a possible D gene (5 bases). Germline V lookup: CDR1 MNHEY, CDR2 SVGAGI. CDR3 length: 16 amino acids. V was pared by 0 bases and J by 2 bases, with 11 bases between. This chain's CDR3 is CASSYSTPRAGNTIYF. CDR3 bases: TGTGCCAGCAGTTACTCGACCCCCAGGGCTGGAAACACCATATATTTT.

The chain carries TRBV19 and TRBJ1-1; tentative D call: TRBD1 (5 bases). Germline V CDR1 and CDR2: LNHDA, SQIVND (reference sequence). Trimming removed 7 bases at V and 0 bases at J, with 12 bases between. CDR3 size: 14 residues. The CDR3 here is CASTQQDMNTEAFF. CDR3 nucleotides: TGTGCCAGTACCCAACAGGATATGAACACTGAAGCTTTCTTT.

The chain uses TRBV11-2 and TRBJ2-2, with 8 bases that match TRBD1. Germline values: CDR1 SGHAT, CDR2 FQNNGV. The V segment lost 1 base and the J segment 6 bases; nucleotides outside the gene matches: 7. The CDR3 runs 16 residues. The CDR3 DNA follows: TGTGCCAGCAGCTTAGCCGGGACAGGAGGTTCCGGGGAGCTGTTTTTT. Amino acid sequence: CASSLAGTGGSGELFF.

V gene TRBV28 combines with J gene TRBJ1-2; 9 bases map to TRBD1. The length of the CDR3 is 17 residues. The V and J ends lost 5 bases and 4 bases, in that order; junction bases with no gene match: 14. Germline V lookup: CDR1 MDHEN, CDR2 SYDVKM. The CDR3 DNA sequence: TGTGCCAGCAGTCAACCGGGACAGGGTAGTAGTGGCTATGGCTACACCTTC. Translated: CASSQPGQGSSGYGYTF.

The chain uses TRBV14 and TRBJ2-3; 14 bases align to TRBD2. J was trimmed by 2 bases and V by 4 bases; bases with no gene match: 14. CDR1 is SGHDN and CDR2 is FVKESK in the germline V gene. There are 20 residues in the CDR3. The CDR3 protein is CASSPQPGLAGALYTDTQYF. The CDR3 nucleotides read TGTGCCAGCAGCCCCCAACCGGGACTAGCGGGGGCACTATACACAGATACGCAGTATTTT.

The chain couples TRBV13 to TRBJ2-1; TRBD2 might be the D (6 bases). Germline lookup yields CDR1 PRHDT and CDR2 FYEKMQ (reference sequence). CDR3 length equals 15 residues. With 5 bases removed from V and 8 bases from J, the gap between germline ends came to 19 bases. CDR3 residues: CASSPRLETGDEQFF. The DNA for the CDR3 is TGTGCCAGCAGCCCCAGACTAGAGACCGGGGATGAGCAGTTCTTC. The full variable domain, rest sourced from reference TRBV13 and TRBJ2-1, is AAGVIQSPRHLIKEKRETATLKCYPIPRHDTVYWYQQGPGQDPQFLISFYEKMQSDKGSIPDRFSAQQFSDYHSELNMSSLELGDSALYFCASSPRLETGDEQFFGPGTRLTVL.

The chain's CDR3 is CASSVVAELANYGYTF. The CDR3 DNA sequence: TGTGCCAGCAGCGTAGTAGCTGAGTTAGCTAACTATGGCTACACCTTC. The genes are TRBV9 and TRBJ1-2, with D unclear. This CDR3 is built from 16 residues. Per the germline V gene, CDR1 is SGDLS and CDR2 is YYNGEE. The V gene lost 0 bases and the J gene lost 0 bases, with 12 bases spanning the gap.

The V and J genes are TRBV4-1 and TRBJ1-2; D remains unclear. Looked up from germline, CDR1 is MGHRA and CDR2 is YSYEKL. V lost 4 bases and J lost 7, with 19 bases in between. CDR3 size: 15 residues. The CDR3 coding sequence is TGCGCCAGCAGCCCGATGAGTCCCACGACGGGTGGCTACACCTTC. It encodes CASSPMSPTTGGYTF.

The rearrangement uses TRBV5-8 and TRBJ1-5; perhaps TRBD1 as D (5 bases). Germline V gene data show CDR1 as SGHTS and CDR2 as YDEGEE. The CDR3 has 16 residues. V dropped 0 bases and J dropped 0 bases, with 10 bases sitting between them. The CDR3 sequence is CASSLAQGYSNQPQHF. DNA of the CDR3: TGTGCCAGCAGCTTGGCCCAGGGCTATAGCAATCAGCCCCAGCATTTT.

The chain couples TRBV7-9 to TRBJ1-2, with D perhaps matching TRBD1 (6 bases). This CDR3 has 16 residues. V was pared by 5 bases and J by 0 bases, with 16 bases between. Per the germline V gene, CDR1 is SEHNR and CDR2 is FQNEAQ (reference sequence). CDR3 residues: CASSLRGAGANYGYTF. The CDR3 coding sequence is TGTGCCAGCAGCCTCAGGGGCGCAGGAGCTAACTATGGCTACACCTTC.

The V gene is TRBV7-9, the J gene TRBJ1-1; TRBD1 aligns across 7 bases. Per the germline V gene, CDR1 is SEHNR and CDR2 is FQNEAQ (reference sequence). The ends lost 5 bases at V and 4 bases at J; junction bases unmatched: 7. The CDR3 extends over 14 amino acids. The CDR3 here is CASSVQGPGTEAFF. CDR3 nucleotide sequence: TGTGCCAGCAGCGTACAGGGGCCGGGCACTGAAGCTTTCTTT.

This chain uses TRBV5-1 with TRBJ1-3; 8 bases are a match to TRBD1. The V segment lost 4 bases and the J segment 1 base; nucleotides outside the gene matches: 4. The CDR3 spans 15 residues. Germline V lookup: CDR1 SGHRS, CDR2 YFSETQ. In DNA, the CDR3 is TGCGCCAGCAGCGCTCACAGGGGGTCTGGAAACACCATATATTTT. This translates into CASSAHRGSGNTIYF.

CDR3 DNA: TGCGCCAGCAGCCAAGATGGAGGGACTAATAGAGAAAAACTGTTTTTT. As protein: CASSQDGGTNREKLFF. The chain combines TRBV4-1 with TRBJ1-4; TRBD1 is a possible D gene (5 bases). CDR1 is MGHRA and CDR2 is YSYEKL in the germline V gene. This CDR3 is built from 16 residues. The V gene lost 0 bases and the J gene lost 8 bases, with 16 bases spanning the gap.

The CDR3 nucleotides read TGCGCCAGCAGCCAAGAAGACAGGGTGAACACTGAAGCTTTCTTT. It yields the protein CASSQEDRVNTEAFF. The chain joins TRBV4-1 to TRBJ1-1; 7 bases are shared with TRBD1. The length of the CDR3 is 15 residues. V lost 0 bases and J lost 0; bases outside the gene matches: 1. Germline loops: CDR1 MGHRA, CDR2 YSYEKL.

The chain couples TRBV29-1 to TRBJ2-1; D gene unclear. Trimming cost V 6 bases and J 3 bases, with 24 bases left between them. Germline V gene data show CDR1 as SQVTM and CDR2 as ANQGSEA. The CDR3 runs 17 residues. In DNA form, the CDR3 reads TGCAGCGTCCTGACGTCACACTATTCTGCTCACTACAATGAGCAGTTCTTC. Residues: CSVLTSHYSAHYNEQFF.

The chain's CDR3 is CASRETGRNQPQHF. As DNA, the CDR3 is TGTGCCAGTCGAGAAACAGGACGAAATCAGCCCCAGCATTTT. The chain links TRBV19 to TRBJ1-5; maybe TRBD1 (5 bases). There are 14 residues in the CDR3. V lost 8 bases, J lost 4 bases, and 15 bases lay in between. Germline V gene data show CDR1 as LNHDA and CDR2 as SQIVND (reference sequence).

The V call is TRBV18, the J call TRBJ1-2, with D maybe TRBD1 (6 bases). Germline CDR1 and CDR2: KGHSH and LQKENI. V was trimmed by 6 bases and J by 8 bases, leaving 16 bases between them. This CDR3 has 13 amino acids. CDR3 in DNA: TGTGCCAGCTCCCCTTCAGGGGAAGACGGCTACACCTTC. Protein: CASSPSGEDGYTF.